This T cell receptor (beta chain) originates from a study of blood T cell repertoires in COVID-19. The wider study: Italy, Spain and the United States were the sources of the convalescent and acute COVID-19 samples. The analysed material was cDNA or gDNA that came from T cells, B-cell-depleted T cells, or PBMCs.

TCRdb's table, derived via immunoSEQ multiplex PCR, lists solely in-frame clones and lacks some. This sample has under 150,000 clones, with about nine tenths found just once. To note about this clone: Other DNA sequences in this specimen translate into the identical CDR3.

Germline CDR1 is LGHDT and CDR2 is YNNKEL (reference sequence). Trimming stripped 0 bases from V and 9 bases from J, with 6 bases between. The length of the CDR3 is 13 residues. Sequencing was performed on peripheral blood. The receptor was isolated from a human donor in a cohort sampled during active COVID-19. The V and J genes are TRBV3-1 (or the pseudogene TRBV3-2) and TRBJ1-6; D unresolved. In DNA, the CDR3 is TGTGCCAGCAGCCAAGATCGGGGTTCACCCCTCCACTTT. Protein product: CASSQDRGSPLHF.